The sequence of this T cell receptor (beta chain) was determined in a study of T cells in Graves' hyperthyroidism and ophthalmopathy. Study observations and caveats: Patients with ophthalmopathy were separated from those with stable hyperthyroidism by a 13 V-J model.

Patients were aged 18 to 65, had disease duration under 2 months, and had newly diagnosed hyperthyroidism. Regarding this clonotype: Its antigen is undetermined.

RNA transcripts yielded amplified TCR beta CDR3 regions. HTBI primers were employed in a first-round RT-PCR of the TCR CDR3. Using its own MiXCR run on the multiplex PCR reads, TCRdb lists one record per CDR3 protein. The sample yields 750,000 to 950,000 distinct CDR3 sequences, 38% seen once. Germline CDR1 is PRHDT and CDR2 is FYEKMQ (reference sequence). This CDR3 has 16 amino acids. Trimming stripped 5 bases from V and 6 bases from J, with 20 bases between. The sequencing sample was made of blood. This chain connects TRBV13 to TRBJ1-5, with D possibly being TRBD1 (5 bases). This sequence originates from a man between 18 and 29 years old with Graves' hyperthyroidism. CDR3 nucleotides: TGTGCCAGCAGCCCCCAAGGGACCGGCATCGGTCAGCCCCAGCATTTT. This codes for CASSPQGTGIGQPQHF.